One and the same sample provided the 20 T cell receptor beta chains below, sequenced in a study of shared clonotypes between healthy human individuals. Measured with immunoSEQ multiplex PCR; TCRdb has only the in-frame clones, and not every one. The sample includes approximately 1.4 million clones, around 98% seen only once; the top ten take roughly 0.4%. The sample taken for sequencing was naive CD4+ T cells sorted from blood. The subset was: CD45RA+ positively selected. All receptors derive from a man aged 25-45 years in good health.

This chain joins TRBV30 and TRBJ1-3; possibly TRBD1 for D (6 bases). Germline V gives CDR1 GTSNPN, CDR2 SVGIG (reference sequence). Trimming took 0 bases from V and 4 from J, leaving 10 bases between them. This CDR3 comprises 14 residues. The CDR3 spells CAWSVATGGNTIYF. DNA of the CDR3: TGTGCCTGGAGTGTAGCAACAGGGGGAAACACCATATATTTT.

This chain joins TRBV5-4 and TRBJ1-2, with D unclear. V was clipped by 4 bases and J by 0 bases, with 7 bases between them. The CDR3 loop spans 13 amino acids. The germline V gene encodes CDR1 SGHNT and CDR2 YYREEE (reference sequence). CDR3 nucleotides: TGTGCCAGCAGCGCCGACGCTAACTATGGCTACACCTTC. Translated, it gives CASSADANYGYTF.

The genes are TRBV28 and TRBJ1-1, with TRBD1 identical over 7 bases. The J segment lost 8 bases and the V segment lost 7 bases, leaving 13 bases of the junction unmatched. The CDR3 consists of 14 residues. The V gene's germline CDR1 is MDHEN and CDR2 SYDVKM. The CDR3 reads CASTYNSDRFEAFF. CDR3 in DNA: TGTGCCAGCACCTACAACTCGGACAGGTTCGAAGCTTTCTTT.

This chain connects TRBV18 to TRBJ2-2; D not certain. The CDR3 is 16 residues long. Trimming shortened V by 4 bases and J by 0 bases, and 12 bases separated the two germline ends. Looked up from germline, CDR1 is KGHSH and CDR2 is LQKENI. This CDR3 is CASSLDTTANTGELFF. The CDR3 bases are TGTGCCAGCTCACTAGACACCACTGCGAACACCGGGGAGCTGTTTTTT.

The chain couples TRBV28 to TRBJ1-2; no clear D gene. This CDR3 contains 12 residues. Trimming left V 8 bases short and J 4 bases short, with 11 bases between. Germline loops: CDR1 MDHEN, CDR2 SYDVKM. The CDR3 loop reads CASSRPGYGYTF. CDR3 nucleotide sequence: TGTGCCAGCTCGCGGCCGGGCTATGGCTACACCTTC.

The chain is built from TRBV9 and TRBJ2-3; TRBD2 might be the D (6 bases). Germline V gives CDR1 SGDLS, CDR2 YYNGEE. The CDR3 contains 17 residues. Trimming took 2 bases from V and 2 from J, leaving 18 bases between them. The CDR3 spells CASSVDPRGVLTDTQYF. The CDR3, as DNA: TGTGCCAGCAGCGTCGACCCGCGCGGGGTTCTCACAGATACGCAGTATTTT. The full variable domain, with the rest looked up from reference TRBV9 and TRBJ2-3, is DSGVTQTPKHLITATGQRVTLRCSPRSGDLSVYWYQQSLDQGLQFLIQYYNGEERAKGNILERFSAQQFPDLHSELNLSSLELGDSALYFCASSVDPRGVLTDTQYFGPGTRLTVL.

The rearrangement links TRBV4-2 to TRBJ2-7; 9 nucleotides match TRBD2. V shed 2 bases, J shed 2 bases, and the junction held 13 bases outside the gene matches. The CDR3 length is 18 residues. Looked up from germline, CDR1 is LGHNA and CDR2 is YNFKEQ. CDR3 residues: CASSQKTSGKPRAYEQYF. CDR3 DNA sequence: TGTGCCAGCAGCCAAAAGACTAGCGGTAAACCCAGGGCCTACGAGCAGTACTTC.

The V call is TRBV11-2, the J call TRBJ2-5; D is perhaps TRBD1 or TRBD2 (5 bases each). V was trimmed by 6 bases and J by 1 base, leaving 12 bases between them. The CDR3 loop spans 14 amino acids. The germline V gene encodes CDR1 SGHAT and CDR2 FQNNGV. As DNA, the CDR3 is TGTGCCAGCAGTTTACGGGGCAGCCAAGAGACCCAGTACTTC. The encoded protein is CASSLRGSQETQYF.

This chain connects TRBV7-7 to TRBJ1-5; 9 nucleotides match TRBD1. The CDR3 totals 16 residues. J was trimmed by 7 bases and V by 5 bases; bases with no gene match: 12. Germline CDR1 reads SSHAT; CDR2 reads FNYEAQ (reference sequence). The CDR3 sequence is CASSPLPGQGRQPQHF. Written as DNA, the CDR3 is TGTGCCAGCAGCCCACTTCCGGGACAGGGACGACAGCCCCAGCATTTT.

DNA for the CDR3: TGTGCCAGCAGCCGGGGACTAGCGGGGAAAGAGACCCAGTACTTC. Its protein product is CASSRGLAGKETQYF. The chain is built from TRBV11-2 and TRBJ2-5; 13 bases are shared with TRBD2. CDR1 and CDR2 (germline): SGHAT, FQNNGV. Germline trimming cut 5 bases from V and 3 bases from J; bases unmatched to any gene: 3. This CDR3 comprises 15 residues.

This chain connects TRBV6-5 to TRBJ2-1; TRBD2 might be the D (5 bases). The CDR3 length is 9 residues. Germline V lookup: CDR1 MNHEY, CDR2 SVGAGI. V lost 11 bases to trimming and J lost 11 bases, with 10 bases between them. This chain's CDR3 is CAQRLKQFF. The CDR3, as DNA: TGTGCCCAGCGGCTCAAGCAGTTCTTC.

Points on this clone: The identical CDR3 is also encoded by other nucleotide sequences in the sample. The CDR3 reads CASSPGQPQHF. The CDR3 DNA reads TGTGCCAGCAGTCCAGGACAGCCCCAGCATTTT. J is TRBJ1-5 and V is TRBV28; D not resolved. V was trimmed by 5 bases and J by 7 bases, leaving 6 bases between them. CDR3 length equals 11 residues. Germline CDR1 reads MDHEN; CDR2 reads SYDVKM.

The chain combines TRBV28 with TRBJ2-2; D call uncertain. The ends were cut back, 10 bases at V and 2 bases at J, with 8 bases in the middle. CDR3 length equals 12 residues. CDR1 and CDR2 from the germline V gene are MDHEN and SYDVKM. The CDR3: CATFPNTGELFF. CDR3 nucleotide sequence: TGTGCCACTTTCCCAAACACCGGGGAGCTGTTTTTT. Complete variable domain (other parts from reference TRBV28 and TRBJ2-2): DVKVTQSSRYLVKRTGEKVFLECVQDMDHENMFWYRQDPGLGLRLIYFSYDVKMKEKGDIPEGYSVSREKKERFSLILESASTNQTSMYLCATFPNTGELFFGEGSRLTVL.

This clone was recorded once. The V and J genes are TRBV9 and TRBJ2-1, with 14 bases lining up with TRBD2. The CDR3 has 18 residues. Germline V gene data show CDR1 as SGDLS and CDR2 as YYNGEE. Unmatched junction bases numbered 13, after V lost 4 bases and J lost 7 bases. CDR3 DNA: TGTGCCAGCAGCCCGAGATCGCCCGGGACTAGCGGGAGTAATGAGCAGTTCTTC. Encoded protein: CASSPRSPGTSGSNEQFF.

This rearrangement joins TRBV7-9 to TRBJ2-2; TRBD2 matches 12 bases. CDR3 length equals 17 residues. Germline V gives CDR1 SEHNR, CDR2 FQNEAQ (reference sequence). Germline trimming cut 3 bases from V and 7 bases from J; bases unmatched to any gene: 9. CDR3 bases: TGTGCCAGCAGCTTTCCGACTAGCGGGAGAAATTACGGGGAGCTGTTTTTT. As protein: CASSFPTSGRNYGELFF.

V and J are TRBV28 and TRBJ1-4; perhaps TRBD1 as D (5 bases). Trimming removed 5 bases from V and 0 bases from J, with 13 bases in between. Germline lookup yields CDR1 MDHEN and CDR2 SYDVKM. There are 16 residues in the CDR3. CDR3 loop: CASSGRVRATNEKLFF. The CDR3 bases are TGTGCCAGCAGTGGGCGTGTCAGGGCAACTAATGAAAAACTGTTTTTT.

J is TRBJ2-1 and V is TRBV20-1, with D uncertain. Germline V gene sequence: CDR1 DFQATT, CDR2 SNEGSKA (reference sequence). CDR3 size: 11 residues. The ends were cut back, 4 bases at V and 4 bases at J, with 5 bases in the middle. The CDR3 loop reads CSATRYNEQFF. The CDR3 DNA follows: TGCAGTGCTACTAGGTACAATGAGCAGTTCTTC.

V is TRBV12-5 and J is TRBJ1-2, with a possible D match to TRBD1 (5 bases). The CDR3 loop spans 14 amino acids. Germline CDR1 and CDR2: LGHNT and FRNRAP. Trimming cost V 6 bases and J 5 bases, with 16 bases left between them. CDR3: CASGPLRGGYGYTF. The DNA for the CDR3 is TGTGCTAGTGGGCCCCTAAGGGGAGGTTATGGCTACACCTTC.

CDR3 DNA: TGTGCCAGTAGGACAGGGTTCGGCGAGCAGTACTTC. Its translation is CASRTGFGEQYF. The gene calls are TRBV19 and TRBJ2-7; 7 bases match TRBD1. CDR1 LNHDA and CDR2 SQIVND come from the germline V gene (reference sequence). The CDR3 has 12 residues. V dropped 6 bases and J dropped 6; count of bases not matched to a gene: 5.

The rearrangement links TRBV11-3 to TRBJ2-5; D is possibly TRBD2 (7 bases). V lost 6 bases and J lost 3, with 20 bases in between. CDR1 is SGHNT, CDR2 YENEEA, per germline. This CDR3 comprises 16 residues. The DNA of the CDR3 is TGTGCCAGCAGTTCCACCACTGGGGGGGCTAAAGAGACCCAGTACTTC. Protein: CASSSTTGGAKETQYF.